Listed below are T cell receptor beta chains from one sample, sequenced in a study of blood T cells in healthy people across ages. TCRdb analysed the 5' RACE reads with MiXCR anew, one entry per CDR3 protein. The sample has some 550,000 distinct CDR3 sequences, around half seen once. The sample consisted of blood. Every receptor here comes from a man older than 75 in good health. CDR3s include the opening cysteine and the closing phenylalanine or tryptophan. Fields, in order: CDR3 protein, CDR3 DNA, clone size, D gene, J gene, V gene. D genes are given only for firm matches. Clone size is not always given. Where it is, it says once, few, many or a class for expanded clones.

CATSDSETDSLLEQFF | TGTGCCACCAGTGATTCAGAGACGGACTCTCTGCTCGAGCAGTTCTTC | NA | NA | TRBJ2-1 | TRBV24-1
CASSQDLAGGLSSYNEQYF | TGCGCCAGCAGCCAAGATCTAGCGGGGGGACTCAGCTCCTACAATGAGCAGTACTTC | NA | TRBD2 | TRBJ2-7 | TRBV4-3
CASHPRVAGAADTQYF | TGTGCCAGCCACCCTCGGGTAGCGGGAGCCGCAGATACGCAGTATTTT | NA | TRBD2 | TRBJ2-3 | TRBV2
CASSSPPGGGTYEQYF | TGTGCCAGCAGTTCGCCTCCGGGAGGGGGGACCTACGAGCAGTACTTC | many | TRBD2 | TRBJ2-7 | TRBV6-6
CASSLGGAGGPYEQFF | TGTGCCAGCAGCTTAGGAGGAGCGGGAGGGCCCTATGAGCAGTTCTTC | NA | TRBD2 | TRBJ2-1 | TRBV7-2
CASSFSGRDNEQFF | TGCGCCAGCAGCTTTAGCGGGAGGGACAATGAGCAGTTCTTC | NA | TRBD2 | TRBJ2-1 | TRBV5-1
CSARRGTPEAFF | TGCAGTGCTAGAAGAGGGACCCCTGAAGCTTTCTTT | NA | NA | TRBJ1-1 | TRBV20-1
CASSTGRISRQETQYF | TGTGCCAGCAGTACGGGACGGATTTCCCGACAAGAGACCCAGTACTTC | NA | NA | TRBJ2-5 | TRBV27
CASSITPEAYGYTF | TGTGCCAGCAGCATCACCCCGGAGGCATATGGCTACACCTTC | few | NA | TRBJ1-2 | TRBV7-2
CASIYEVGASYNEQFF | TGTGCCAGCATCTATGAGGTGGGGGCATCCTACAATGAGCAGTTCTTC | NA | NA | TRBJ2-1 | TRBV7-9
CASSLSAGSIETQYF | TGTGCCAGCAGCTTATCGGCCGGGAGTATCGAGACCCAGTACTTC | NA | NA | TRBJ2-5 | TRBV7-9
CASSFLSQTPSEQYF | TGTGCCAGCAGCTTTTTGTCGCAGACCCCCTCCGAGCAGTACTTC | few | NA | TRBJ2-7 | TRBV7-2
CASSHGSIGGESSYNEQFF | TGTGCCAGCAGCCATGGATCCATTGGAGGGGAGAGCTCCTACAATGAGCAGTTCTTC | NA | NA | TRBJ2-1 | TRBV7-2
CASIATGGSGYTF | TGTGCCAGCATTGCGACAGGGGGCTCTGGCTACACCTTC | NA | TRBD1 | TRBJ1-2 | TRBV12-3/TRBV12-4
CASSPTGLISGNTIYF | TGTGCCAGCAGTCCTACGGGACTGATCTCTGGAAACACCATATATTTT | few | NA | TRBJ1-3 | TRBV6-5
CASSPRGPGYGYTF | TGTGCCAGCAGCCCAAGGGGGCCCGGCTATGGCTACACCTTC | NA | TRBD1 | TRBJ1-2 | TRBV7-2
CASSPFQRPQHF | TGTGCCAGCAGTCCCTTCCAACGGCCCCAGCATTTT | few | NA | TRBJ1-5 | TRBV6-2/TRBV6-3
CASSRDRQGKETQYF | TGCGCCAGCAGCAGGGACAGGCAAGGGAAAGAGACCCAGTACTTC | NA | TRBD1 | TRBJ2-5 | TRBV5-1
CASSLGRKYEQYF | TGTGCCAGCAGCTTAGGACGGAAGTACGAGCAGTACTTC | few | NA | TRBJ2-7 | TRBV7-2
CASSLGQQFF | TGTGCCAGCAGCTTAGGACAGCAGTTCTTC | NA | NA | TRBJ2-1 | TRBV11-2
CLCLFRDGSNYGYTF | TGCCTGTGTCTTTTCCGGGACGGATCTAACTATGGCTACACCTTC | few | NA | TRBJ1-2 | TRBV29-1
CASKGPELYEQYF | TGTGCCAGCAAAGGACCAGAACTCTACGAGCAGTACTTC | NA | NA | TRBJ2-7 | TRBV7-2
CASIRSGGKDFQPQHF | TGTGCCAGCATCCGCTCTGGGGGCAAAGATTTTCAGCCCCAGCATTTT | NA | NA | TRBJ1-5 | TRBV28
CSATLFRGVYEQYF | TGCAGCGCCACCCTTTTTCGGGGAGTCTACGAGCAGTACTTC | few | NA | TRBJ2-7 | TRBV29-1
CASRPYTSGRGEQYF | TGTGCCAGCAGACCATATACTAGCGGGAGAGGGGAGCAGTACTTC | few | TRBD2 | TRBJ2-7 | TRBV6-5
CSASRGPGEKLFF | TGCAGTGCTAGTCGGGGTCCAGGTGAAAAACTGTTTTTT | NA | NA | TRBJ1-4 | TRBV20-1
CASSYSTGDESPLHF | TGTGCCAGCAGTTACTCGACAGGTGATGAGTCACCCCTCCACTTT | NA | NA | TRBJ1-6 | TRBV6-5
CASRGQGVNEKLFF | TGTGCCAGCAGGGGACAGGGGGTTAATGAAAAACTGTTTTTT | NA | TRBD1 | TRBJ1-4 | TRBV2
CATYTDTQYF | TGTGCCACCTACACAGATACGCAGTATTTT | few | NA | TRBJ2-3 | TRBV21-1
CSAARDRGRDEQYF | TGCAGTGCTGCCCGGGACAGGGGGCGGGACGAGCAGTACTTC | once | TRBD1 | TRBJ2-7 | TRBV20-1
CATRRYRIFGASVLTF | TGTGCCACCCGAAGGTATCGAATATTTGGGGCCAGCGTCCTGACTTTC | NA | NA | TRBJ2-6 | TRBV24-1
CASSLRVVSHTQYF | TGTGCCAGCAGCTTAAGGGTCGTATCGCATACGCAGTATTTT | NA | NA | TRBJ2-3 | TRBV7-2
CASSSGTGGPQETQYF | TGTGCCAGCAGCAGCGGGACAGGGGGGCCTCAAGAGACCCAGTACTTC | few | NA | TRBJ2-5 | TRBV21-1
CSASSRGSYGYTF | TGCAGTGCTAGTTCCAGGGGAAGTTATGGCTACACCTTC | few | NA | TRBJ1-2 | TRBV20-1
CASSSGLAALDTQYF | TGTGCCAGCAGCTCGGGACTAGCGGCCTTAGATACGCAGTATTTT | few | TRBD2 | TRBJ2-3 | TRBV7-2
CASSLGGSLPLDEQFF | TGCGCCAGCAGCTTGGGGGGAAGCCTCCCCCTCGATGAGCAGTTCTTC | NA | NA | TRBJ2-1 | TRBV5-1
CASSLAGDPAKNIQYF | TGTGCCAGCAGCTTGGCGGGGGACCCAGCCAAAAACATTCAGTACTTC | NA | NA | TRBJ2-4 | TRBV5-5
CSAKDSGSSYNEQFF | TGCAGTGCTAAAGATAGCGGGTCCTCCTACAATGAGCAGTTCTTC | few | TRBD2 | TRBJ2-1 | TRBV20-1
CASSQGSGELFF | TGTGCTAGCAGCCAGGGGTCCGGGGAGCTGTTTTTT | few | NA | TRBJ2-2 | TRBV3-1
CASIVDFYNEQFF | TGTGCCAGCATCGTGGACTTCTACAATGAGCAGTTCTTC | NA | NA | TRBJ2-1 | TRBV6-1
CAISNPGQTYEQYF | TGTGCCATCAGTAACCCGGGACAGACCTACGAGCAGTACTTC | NA | TRBD1 | TRBJ2-7 | TRBV10-3
CASSLGQGGYNEQFF | TGCGCCAGCAGCTTGGGACAGGGGGGCTACAATGAGCAGTTCTTC | many | TRBD1 | TRBJ2-1 | TRBV5-1
CSARPPGTDYNEQFF | TGCAGTGCTAGACCCCCTGGGACAGACTACAATGAGCAGTTCTTC | few | TRBD1 | TRBJ2-1 | TRBV20-1